This T cell receptor (beta chain) was captured in a study of response to subunit inactivated influenza vaccine. Study-level points and caveats: Authors suggested that a seasonal influenza vaccination recruits few new T cells each time.

TCRdb fed the RT-PCR reads into MiXCR, producing one record per CDR3 protein. Counted here are hundreds of thousands of distinct CDR3 sequences, 13% occurring once; the ten biggest clones make up around 12%. This clonotype was counted a few times. What it binds is unknown. This CDR3 region has 15 residues. The germline CDR1 and CDR2 sequences are DFQATT and SNEGSKA (reference sequence). V was trimmed by 3 bases and J by 0 bases, leaving 11 bases between them. V gene TRBV20-1 combines with J gene TRBJ2-2; D is undetermined. This specimen was PBMCs from blood, taken 40 to 50 days after vaccination. This TCR derives from a man in his fifties or sixties who received an inactivated influenza vaccine. The CDR3 nucleotides are TGCAGTGCTAGCTTCCTAACCGCGAACACCGGGGAGCTGTTTTTT. It translates to CSASFLTANTGELFF.